Presented here are 10 T cell receptor beta chains from one specimen sequenced in a study of Graves' ophthalmopathy and Graves' hyperthyroidism. Investigators amplified TCR beta CDR3 regions from RNA transcripts. HTBI-primed first-round RT-PCR preceded second-round multiplex PCR. MiXCR, applied by TCRdb to the multiplex PCR reads, yields one record per CDR3 protein. The sample lists about 210,000 distinct CDR3 sequences, approximately 28% seen once, with approximately 9% in the top ten. The sample consisted of peripheral blood. These receptors came from a man between 50 and 59 years old with Graves' ophthalmopathy.

This chain uses TRBV11-2 with TRBJ2-7; 8 positions match TRBD1. CDR1 is SGHAT and CDR2 is FQNNGV in the germline V gene. The V gene end was trimmed by 2 bases and the J gene end by 6 bases; junction bases not matched to a gene: 12. The CDR3 has 16 residues. CDR3: CASSLWGSDRGFEQYF. The CDR3 nucleotides read TGTGCCAGCAGCTTATGGGGTAGTGACAGGGGTTTCGAGCAGTACTTC.

There are many counts of this clonotype. V is TRBV7-9 and J is TRBJ1-6; D may be TRBD1 (5 bases). CDR1 SEHNR and CDR2 FQNEAQ come from the germline V gene (reference sequence). V dropped 1 base and J dropped 5 bases, with 21 bases sitting between them. The CDR3 is made up of 19 amino acids. The CDR3 nucleotides are TGTGCCAGCAGCTTAGTGGTGTGGACACCTTATGATAATAATTCACCCCTCCACTTT. Translating it yields CASSLVVWTPYDNNSPLHF.

V and J are TRBV29-1 and TRBJ1-2; D ambiguous. This CDR3 comprises 12 residues. The germline CDR1 and CDR2 sequences are SQVTM and ANQGSEA. The germline V and J ends were trimmed by 1 base and 6 bases, with 9 bases remaining between them. The CDR3 DNA reads TGCAGCGTTGAAGGGGGTGGGAATGGCTACACCTTC. This codes for CSVEGGGNGYTF.

This clonotype was observed at least ten times. V usage is TRBV15 and J usage is TRBJ1-1; D call uncertain. The CDR3 loop spans 13 amino acids. Germline CDR1 is LNHNV and CDR2 is YYDKDF (reference sequence). Trimming took 6 bases from V and 1 from J, leaving 9 bases between them. CDR3 nucleotide sequence: TGTGCCACCAGGTGGACGAGGAACACTGAAGCTTTCTTT. It specifies CATRWTRNTEAFF.

This clonotype was recorded at least ten times. The V gene is TRBV12-5, the J gene TRBJ2-7, with TRBD2 matching 10 bases. The germline CDR1 and CDR2 sequences are LGHNT and FRNRAP. Unmatched junction bases numbered 6, after V lost 9 bases and J lost 4 bases. The CDR3 has 13 amino acids. In DNA form, the CDR3 reads TGTGCTAGCACTAGCGGGAATATATACGAGCAGTACTTC. Protein: CASTSGNIYEQYF. Filled out from reference TRBV12-5 and TRBJ2-7, the complete variable domain reads DARVTQTPRHKVTEMGQEVTMRCQPILGHNTVFWYRQTMMQGLELLAYFRNRAPLDDSGMPKDRFSAEMPDATLATLKIQPSEPRDSAVYFCASTSGNIYEQYFGPGTRLTVT.

At least ten counts were recorded for this clonotype. The chain uses TRBV4-1 and TRBJ2-7; D call uncertain. Germline V CDR1 and CDR2: MGHRA, YSYEKL. This CDR3 region has 16 residues. Trimming took 0 bases from V and 7 from J, leaving 19 bases between them. CDR3 nucleotides: TGCGCCAGCAGCCAAGACCTCCAAGGCGGTATGCCAGAGCAGTACTTC. It encodes CASSQDLQGGMPEQYF.

Ten or more counts support this clonotype. The gene calls are TRBV6-2 or TRBV6-3 and TRBJ2-7; TRBD1 or TRBD2 may be the D gene (6 bases each). Germline loops: CDR1 MNHEY, CDR2 SVGEGT. Trimming took off 5 bases at V and 2 bases at J, with 13 bases between the two ends. This CDR3 is built from 14 residues. CDR3 sequence: CASSAQRGAYEQYF. CDR3 nucleotides: TGTGCCAGCAGTGCCCAGAGGGGGGCCTACGAGCAGTACTTC.

To note about this clonotype: One end of the junction fails to match germline, which may point to a read error. The V gene is TRBV6-4, the J gene TRBJ2-5; a weak D match, TRBD2 (6 bases). CDR3 length: 14 amino acids. Germline V gives CDR1 MRHNA, CDR2 SNTAGT. The chain's CDR3 is CASSYSGGTRTQYF. DNA for the CDR3: TGTGCCAGCAGTTACTCGGGCGGGACGCGGACCCAGTACTTC.

This clonotype was detected a few times. The chain has TRBV18 and TRBJ2-4; TRBD2 might be the D (5 bases). Looked up from germline, CDR1 is KGHSH and CDR2 is LQKENI. V lost 6 bases and J 2 bases, leaving 14 bases between the germline ends. The CDR3 loop spans 15 amino acids. CDR3 in amino acids: CASSSWERSKNIQYF. CDR3 sequence (DNA): TGTGCCAGCTCGTCCTGGGAGAGATCCAAAAACATTCAGTACTTC.

In its sample, this clonotype was seen many times. J is TRBJ2-2 and V is TRBV7-3; D is unclear. The CDR3 consists of 14 residues. V lost 2 bases to trimming and J lost 2 bases, with 6 bases between them. Germline CDR1 reads SGHTA; CDR2 reads FQGTGA. This chain's CDR3 is CASSLGYNTGELFF. The CDR3 DNA is TGTGCCAGCAGCTTAGGATATAACACCGGGGAGCTGTTTTTT.